These T cell receptor beta chains were read from a single sample in a study of T cell repertoires in cytomegalovirus infection. TCRdb itself ran the reads through MiXCR, one entry per CDR3 protein. The table has around 630,000 distinct CDR3 sequences, less than 25% seen once. Source material: CD8+ T cells from PBMCs. The receptors derive from a human donor in good health (CMV status not recorded). Some clones in this sample may be carry-over from other donors' samples. Each CDR3 is given with its conserved first and last residue. The D gene is left open where the match is weak. Clone size is shown for a subset of rows, as once, few, many or a class of expanded clone.

j_call v_call d_call clone_size cdr3_aa cdr3_nt
TRBJ2-1 TRBV12-3/TRBV12-4 - few CASSLGTHSYNEQFF TGTGCCAGCAGTTTAGGGACACACTCCTACAATGAGCAGTTCTTC
TRBJ1-1 TRBV6-2/TRBV6-3 TRBD1 - CASSHSTRGLAEAFF TGTGCCAGCAGCCACTCCACCAGGGGGCTAGCTGAAGCTTTCTTT
TRBJ2-1 TRBV20-1 TRBD2 - CGTRAGDYNEQFF TGCGGTACCCGAGCGGGGGACTACAATGAGCAGTTCTTC
TRBJ1-4 TRBV2 - many CASSVGLSTNEKLFF TGTGCCAGCAGTGTGGGACTTTCCACTAATGAAAAACTGTTTTTT
TRBJ2-7 TRBV20-1 - - CSARGEGRLEQYF TGCAGTGCTAGAGGAGAAGGACGGCTCGAGCAGTACTTC
TRBJ1-1 TRBV14 - many CASSRQSPGYTEAFF TGTGCCAGCAGTAGACAGTCACCTGGGTACACTGAAGCTTTCTTT
TRBJ2-5 TRBV6-5 - few CASSYEQAPQETQYF TGTGCCAGCAGTTACGAACAGGCTCCCCAAGAGACCCAGTACTTC
TRBJ1-2 TRBV20-1 - few CSARDWNRVYGYTF TGCAGTGCTAGAGATTGGAACAGGGTCTATGGCTACACCTTC
TRBJ2-2 TRBV29-1 - few CSVEDGAFTGELFF TGCAGCGTTGAAGATGGGGCCTTCACCGGGGAGCTGTTTTTT
TRBJ1-1 TRBV20-1 - - CSARTDRKGAEAFF TGCAGTGCTAGGACGGACCGGAAGGGCGCTGAAGCTTTCTTT
TRBJ1-4 TRBV20-1 - - CSSRGLQNEKLFF TGCAGTTCAAGGGGACTGCAGAATGAAAAACTGTTTTTT
TRBJ1-2 TRBV12-3/TRBV12-4 TRBD1 few CASSSTRDRGHQNYGYTF TGTGCCAGCAGTTCCACTAGGGACAGGGGACACCAAAACTATGGCTACACCTTC
TRBJ2-3 TRBV2 - few CASRGRVDTQYF TGTGCCAGCAGAGGCAGAGTAGATACGCAGTATTTT
TRBJ1-2 TRBV2 TRBD1 many CASSEAPSDRGRDYGYTF TGTGCCAGCAGTGAAGCACCCTCGGACAGGGGGCGAGACTATGGCTACACCTTC
TRBJ2-6 TRBV7-6 - many CASSPGVASFSGANVLTF TGTGCCAGCAGCCCCGGTGTAGCGAGTTTCTCTGGGGCCAACGTCCTGACTTTC
TRBJ2-5 TRBV7-4 TRBD2 - CASSPAGTSGETQYF TGTGCCAGCAGCCCCGCCGGGACTAGCGGAGAGACCCAGTACTTC
TRBJ1-2 TRBV20-1 - once CSARVLEGGLEDTAF TGCAGTGCTAGAGTTTTAGAGGGCGGCCTGGAGGATACCGCCTTC
TRBJ2-2 TRBV7-6 TRBD1 many CASSFAGGEGTGELFF TGTGCCAGCAGCTTCGCAGGGGGCGAGGGCACCGGGGAGCTGTTTTTT
TRBJ1-6 TRBV7-6 - few CASSPREVGGNSPLHF TGTGCCAGCAGCCCCCGAGAGGTGGGGGGAAATTCACCCCTCCACTTT